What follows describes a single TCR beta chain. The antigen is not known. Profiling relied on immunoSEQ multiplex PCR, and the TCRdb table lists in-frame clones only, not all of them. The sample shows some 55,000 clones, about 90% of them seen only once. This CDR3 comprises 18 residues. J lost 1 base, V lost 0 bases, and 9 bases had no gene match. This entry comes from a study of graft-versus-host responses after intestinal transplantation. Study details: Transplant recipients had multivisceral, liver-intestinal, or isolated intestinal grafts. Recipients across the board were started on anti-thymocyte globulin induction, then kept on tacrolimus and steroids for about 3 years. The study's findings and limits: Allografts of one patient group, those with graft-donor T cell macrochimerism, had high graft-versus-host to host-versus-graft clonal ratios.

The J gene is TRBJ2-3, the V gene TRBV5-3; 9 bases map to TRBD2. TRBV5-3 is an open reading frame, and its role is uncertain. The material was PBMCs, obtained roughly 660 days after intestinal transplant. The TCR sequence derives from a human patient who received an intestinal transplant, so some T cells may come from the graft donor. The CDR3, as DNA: TGTGCCAGAAGCTTGGTCGAGGCCAGCGGGGGGCGCACAGATACGCAGTATTTT. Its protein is CARSLVEASGGRTDTQYF.